One and the same sample provided the 17 T cell receptor beta chains below, sequenced in a study of blood T cell repertoires in COVID-19. TCRdb's copy holds only in-frame clones and misses some; the assay was immunoSEQ multiplex PCR. This sample has under 200,000 clones; more than 70% occur once, and the top ten carry around 6%. Input material: PBMCs or T cells enriched from blood (not recorded which). These receptor sequences come from a man aged 35-49 years with acute COVID-19.

The CDR3 region has the DNA TGTGCCAGCAATCGTAATCTCCCTGAAGAGACCCAGTACTTC. It specifies CASNRNLPEETQYF. The chain recombines TRBV9 with TRBJ2-5; D is uncertain. CDR1 and CDR2 from the germline V gene are SGDLS and YYNGEE. The CDR3 is 14 residues long. The ends were cut back, 6 bases at V and 3 bases at J, with 15 bases in the middle.

This rearrangement joins TRBV6-1 to TRBJ1-2; D possibly corresponds to TRBD1 (5 bases). V was cut by 3 bases and J by 7 bases, with 9 bases left in between. CDR3 length: 12 residues. Germline assignment: CDR1 MNHNS and CDR2 SASEGT. CDR3 residues: CASSDREFGYTF. The CDR3 nucleotides are TGTGCCAGCAGTGACAGGGAATTTGGCTACACCTTC.

The chain links TRBV3-1 (or the pseudogene TRBV3-2) to TRBJ2-7, with D perhaps TRBD2 (6 bases). This CDR3 has 14 amino acids. The V end was cut by 6 bases, the J end by 2 bases, with 14 bases between. Germline V gives CDR1 LGHDT, CDR2 YNNKEL (reference sequence). CDR3 sequence reads: CASRRAGNTYEQYF. DNA for the CDR3: TGTGCCAGCAGGCGGGCGGGGAATACCTACGAGCAGTACTTC.

Here the CDR3 DNA reads TGTGCCACCAGTGATTTCAGCAATGAGCAGTTCTTC. The encoded protein is CATSDFSNEQFF. The chain employs TRBV24-1 and TRBJ2-1; D is undetermined. The CDR3 runs to 12 residues. V was pared by 1 base and J by 6 bases, with 3 bases between. CDR1 is KGHDR and CDR2 is SFDVKD in the germline V gene.

The V gene is TRBV4-1, the J gene TRBJ2-7; 9 bases line up with TRBD1. The CDR3 extends over 17 amino acids. Germline V gives CDR1 MGHRA, CDR2 YSYEKL. The V and J ends lost 2 bases and 4 bases, in that order; junction bases with no gene match: 12. The CDR3 region has the DNA TGCGCCAGCAGCCAAACAGCAACCGGGACAGGGACGTACGAGCAGTACTTC. Amino acids: CASSQTATGTGTYEQYF.

This rearrangement joins TRBV29-1 to TRBJ1-2; possible D gene TRBD1, 6 bases. The CDR3 has 12 amino acids. V was pared by 2 bases and J by 8 bases, with 12 bases between. Germline V gene sequence: CDR1 SQVTM, CDR2 ANQGSEA. This CDR3 is CSVEQGFGGYTF. CDR3 sequence (DNA): TGCAGCGTTGAACAGGGGTTCGGCGGCTACACCTTC.

This clone was counted only a few times. The chain is built from TRBV7-9 and TRBJ1-1; D might be TRBD1 (6 bases). The length of the CDR3 is 14 residues. Trimming shortened V by 1 base and J by 4 bases, and 10 bases separated the two germline ends. CDR1 is SEHNR and CDR2 is FQNEAQ in the germline V gene (reference sequence). CDR3 sequence reads: CASSLGQVGTEAFF. The CDR3 bases are TGTGCCAGCAGCTTAGGACAGGTAGGCACTGAAGCTTTCTTT.

The chain carries TRBV7-9 and TRBJ2-5; TRBD1 agrees at 10 bases. The CDR3 length is 14 residues. Germline trimming cut 3 bases from V and 2 bases from J; bases unmatched to any gene: 0. Germline V gene sequence: CDR1 SEHNR, CDR2 FQNEAQ (reference sequence). The DNA of the CDR3 is TGTGCCAGCAGCTTGGGACAGGGGCAAGAGACCCAGTACTTC. This encodes CASSLGQGQETQYF.

The V and J genes are TRBV20-1 and TRBJ1-1; D unclear. This CDR3 has 11 amino acids. Germline V CDR1 and CDR2: DFQATT, SNEGSKA (reference sequence). CDR3 protein: CSILVSPEAFF. The CDR3 region has the DNA TGCAGCATACTTGTTAGCCCTGAAGCTTTCTTT.

This chain connects TRBV27 to TRBJ2-7; unclear D gene. CDR1 MNHEY and CDR2 SMNVEV come from the germline V gene (reference sequence). The ends were cut back, 8 bases at V and 0 bases at J, with 14 bases in the middle. CDR3 length: 14 amino acids. The CDR3 DNA is TGTGCCAGCCGATCTACAGTAAGCTCCTACGAGCAGTACTTC. Residues: CASRSTVSSYEQYF.

The chain joins TRBV11-2 to TRBJ2-3; weak D call: TRBD1 (6 bases). The CDR3 runs 12 residues. The germline gives CDR1 SGHAT, CDR2 FQNNGV. The V and J ends lost 5 bases and 4 bases respectively, with 7 bases between them. The CDR3 loop is CASSTGSDTQYF. In nucleotides, the CDR3 is TGTGCCAGCAGCACAGGGTCAGATACGCAGTATTTT.

The chain recombines TRBV4-1 with TRBJ2-5; tentatively, D is TRBD1 (6 bases). V was shortened by 1 base and J by 5 bases, with 17 bases between the two germline ends. This CDR3 is built from 16 residues. Germline V gene data show CDR1 as MGHRA and CDR2 as YSYEKL. This CDR3 reads CASSQVGTGWSETQYF. CDR3 in DNA: TGCGCCAGCAGCCAAGTCGGTACAGGGTGGTCGGAGACCCAGTACTTC.

The J gene is TRBJ2-7, the V gene TRBV10-3, with 8 positions matching TRBD2. The germline gives CDR1 ENHRY, CDR2 SYGVKD. V dropped 5 bases and J dropped 6; count of bases not matched to a gene: 9. The CDR3 contains 14 residues. CDR3 in amino acids: CAISTSGASSEQYF. As DNA, the CDR3 is TGTGCCATCAGTACTAGCGGAGCCTCTTCCGAGCAGTACTTC.

This clone was found once. The chain uses TRBV6-5 and TRBJ2-7, with TRBD2 matching over 9 bases. Germline trimming cut 8 bases from V and 2 bases from J; bases unmatched to any gene: 4. CDR3 length: 13 residues. Germline CDR1 reads MNHEY; CDR2 reads SVGAGI. The CDR3 sequence is CASVLAGTYEQYF. The CDR3 DNA sequence: TGTGCCAGCGTACTAGCGGGTACCTACGAGCAGTACTTC.

J is TRBJ2-1 and V is TRBV21-1; the tabulated D call, TRBD2, remains unverified against the DNA. TRBV21-1 is marked as a pseudogene. The length of the CDR3 is 19 residues. The CDR3 is CASLHRGSSGRAREYEQFF. The CDR3 DNA is TGTGCCAGCCTCCACAGAGGGTCTAGCGGGAGGGCCAGGGAGTATGAGCAGTTCTTC.

The gene calls are TRBV30 and TRBJ1-4, with D maybe TRBD1 (6 bases). The CDR3 has 17 residues. The ends were cut back, 0 bases at V and 4 bases at J, with 18 bases in the middle. CDR1 GTSNPN and CDR2 SVGIG come from the germline V gene (reference sequence). Written as DNA, the CDR3 is TGTGCCTGGAGTGTGTTAATGGGTTTCAGGGGTAATGAAAAACTGTTTTTT. It codes for CAWSVLMGFRGNEKLFF.

This chain joins TRBV27 and TRBJ2-7; 8 positions match TRBD1. From germline, CDR1 is MNHEY and CDR2 SMNVEV (reference sequence). V shed 9 bases, J shed 4 bases, and the junction held 5 bases outside the gene matches. There are 12 residues in the CDR3. This CDR3 reads CASSGTGYEQYF. In nucleotides, the CDR3 is TGTGCCAGTTCTGGGACAGGATACGAGCAGTACTTC.